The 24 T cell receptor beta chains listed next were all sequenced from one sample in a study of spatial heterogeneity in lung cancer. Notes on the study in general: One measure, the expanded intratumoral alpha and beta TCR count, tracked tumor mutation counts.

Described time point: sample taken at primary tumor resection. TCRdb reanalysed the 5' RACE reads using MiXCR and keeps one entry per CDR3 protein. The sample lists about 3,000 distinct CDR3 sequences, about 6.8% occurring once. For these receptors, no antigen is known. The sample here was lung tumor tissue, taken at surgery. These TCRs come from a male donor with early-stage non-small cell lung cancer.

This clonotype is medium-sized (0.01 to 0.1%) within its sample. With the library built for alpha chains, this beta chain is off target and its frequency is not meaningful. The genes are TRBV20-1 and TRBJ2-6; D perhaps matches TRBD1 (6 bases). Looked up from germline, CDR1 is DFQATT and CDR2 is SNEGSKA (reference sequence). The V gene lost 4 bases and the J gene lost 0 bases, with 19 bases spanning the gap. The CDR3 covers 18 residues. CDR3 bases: TGCAGTGCTACTAGTCAGGGGTCGTTCCTCTCTGGGGCCAACGTCCTGACTTTC. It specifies CSATSQGSFLSGANVLTF.

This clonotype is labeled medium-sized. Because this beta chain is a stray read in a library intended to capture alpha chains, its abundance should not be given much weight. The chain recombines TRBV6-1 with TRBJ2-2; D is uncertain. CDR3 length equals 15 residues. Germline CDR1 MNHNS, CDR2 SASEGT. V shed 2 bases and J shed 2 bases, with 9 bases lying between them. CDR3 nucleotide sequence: TGTGCCAGCAGTGAAAGGGCTTTTAACACCGGGGAGCTGTTTTTT. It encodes CASSERAFNTGELFF.

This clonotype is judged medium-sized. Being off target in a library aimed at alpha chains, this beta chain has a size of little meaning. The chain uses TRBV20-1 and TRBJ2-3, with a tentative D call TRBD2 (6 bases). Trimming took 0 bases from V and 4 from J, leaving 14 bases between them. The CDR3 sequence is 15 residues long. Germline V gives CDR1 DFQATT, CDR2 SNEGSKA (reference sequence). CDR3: CSARDLRGRPDTQYF. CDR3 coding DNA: TGCAGTGCTAGAGATCTGCGGGGCCGCCCAGATACGCAGTATTTT.

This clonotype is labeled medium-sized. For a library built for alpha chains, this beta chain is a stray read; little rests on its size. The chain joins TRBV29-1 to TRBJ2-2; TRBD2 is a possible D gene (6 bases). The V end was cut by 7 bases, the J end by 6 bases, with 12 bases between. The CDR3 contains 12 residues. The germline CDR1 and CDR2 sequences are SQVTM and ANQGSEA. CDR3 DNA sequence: TGCAGCGCCGTCGGGAGCCCCGGGGAGCTGTTTTTT. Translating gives CSAVGSPGELFF.

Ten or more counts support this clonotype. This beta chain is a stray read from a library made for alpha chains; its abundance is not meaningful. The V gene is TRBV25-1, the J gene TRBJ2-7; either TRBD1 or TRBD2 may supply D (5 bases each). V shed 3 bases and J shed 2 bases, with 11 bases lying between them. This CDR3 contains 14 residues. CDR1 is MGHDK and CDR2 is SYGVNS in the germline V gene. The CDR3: CASSDWDGTYEQYF. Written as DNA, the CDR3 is TGTGCCAGCAGTGATTGGGACGGGACCTACGAGCAGTACTTC.

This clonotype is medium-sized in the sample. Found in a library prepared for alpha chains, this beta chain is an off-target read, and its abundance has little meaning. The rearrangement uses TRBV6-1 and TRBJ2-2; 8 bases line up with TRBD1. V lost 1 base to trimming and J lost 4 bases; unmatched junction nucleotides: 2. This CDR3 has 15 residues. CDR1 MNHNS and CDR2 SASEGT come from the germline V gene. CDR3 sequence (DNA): TGTGCCAGCAGTGAAGGGACAGGGTTCACCGGGGAGCTGTTTTTT. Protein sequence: CASSEGTGFTGELFF.

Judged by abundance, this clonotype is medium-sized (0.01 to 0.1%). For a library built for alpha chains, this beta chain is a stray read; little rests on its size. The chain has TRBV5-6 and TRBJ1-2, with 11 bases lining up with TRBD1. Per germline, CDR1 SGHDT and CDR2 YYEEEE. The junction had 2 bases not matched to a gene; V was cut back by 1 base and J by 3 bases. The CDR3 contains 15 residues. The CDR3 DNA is TGTGCCAGCAGCTTGCCGGGACAGGGGGACTATGGCTACACCTTC. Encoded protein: CASSLPGQGDYGYTF.

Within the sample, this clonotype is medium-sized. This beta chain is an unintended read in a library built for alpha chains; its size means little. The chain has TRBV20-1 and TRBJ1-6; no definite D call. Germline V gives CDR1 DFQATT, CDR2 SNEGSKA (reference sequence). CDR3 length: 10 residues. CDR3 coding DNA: TGCAGGGCACGCCGGGCTCCCCTCCACTTT. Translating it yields CRARRAPLHF.

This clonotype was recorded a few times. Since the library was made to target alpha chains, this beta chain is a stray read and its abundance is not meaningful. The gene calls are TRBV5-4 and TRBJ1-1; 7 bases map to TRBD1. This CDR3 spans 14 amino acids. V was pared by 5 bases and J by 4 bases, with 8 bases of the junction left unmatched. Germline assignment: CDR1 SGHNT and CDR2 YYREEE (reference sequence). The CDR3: CASRRQGAGTEAFF. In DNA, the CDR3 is TGTGCCAGCAGGCGACAGGGAGCGGGCACTGAAGCTTTCTTT.

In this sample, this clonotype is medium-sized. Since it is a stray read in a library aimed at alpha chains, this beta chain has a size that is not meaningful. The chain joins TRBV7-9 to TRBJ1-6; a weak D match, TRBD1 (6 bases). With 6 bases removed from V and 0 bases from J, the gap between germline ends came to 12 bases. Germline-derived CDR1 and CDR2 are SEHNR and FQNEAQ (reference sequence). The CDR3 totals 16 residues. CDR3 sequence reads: CASRDGTSSYNSPLHF. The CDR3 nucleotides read TGTGCCAGCAGGGACGGGACAAGCTCCTATAATTCACCCCTCCACTTT.

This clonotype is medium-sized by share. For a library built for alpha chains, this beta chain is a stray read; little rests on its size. The chain's CDR3 is CASSFRSINSGANVLTF. CDR3 DNA: TGTGCCAGCAGCTTCAGGAGCATTAACTCTGGGGCCAACGTCCTGACTTTC. J is TRBJ2-6 and V is TRBV7-2; no reliable D call. The V gene's germline CDR1 is SGHTA and CDR2 FQGNSA. V lost 3 bases and J lost 0, with 12 bases in between. CDR3 size: 17 residues.

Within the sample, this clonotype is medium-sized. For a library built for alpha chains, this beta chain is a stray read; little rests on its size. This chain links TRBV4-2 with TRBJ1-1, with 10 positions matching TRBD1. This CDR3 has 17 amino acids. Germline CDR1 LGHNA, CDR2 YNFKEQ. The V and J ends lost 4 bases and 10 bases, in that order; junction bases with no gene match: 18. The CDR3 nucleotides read TGTGCCAGCAGCCCAGGGACAGGGGAAGTTTTTTTGGGCGGAGCTTTCTTT. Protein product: CASSPGTGEVFLGGAFF.

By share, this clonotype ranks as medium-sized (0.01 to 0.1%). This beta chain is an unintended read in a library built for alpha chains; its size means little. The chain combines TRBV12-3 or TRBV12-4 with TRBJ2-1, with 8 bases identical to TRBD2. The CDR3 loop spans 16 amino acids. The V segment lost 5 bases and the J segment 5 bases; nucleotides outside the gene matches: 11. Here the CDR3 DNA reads TGTGCCAGCAGTCCCCGCAGGGCGGGGGGCCACAATGAGCAGTTCTTC. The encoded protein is CASSPRRAGGHNEQFF.

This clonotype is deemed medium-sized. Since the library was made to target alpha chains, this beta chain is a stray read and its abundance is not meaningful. The CDR3: CASSSKQGSYNEQFF. CDR3 DNA: TGCGCCAGCAGCTCTAAACAGGGATCCTACAATGAGCAGTTCTTC. The V call is TRBV5-1, the J call TRBJ2-1, with D possibly being TRBD1 (6 bases). Germline V gives CDR1 SGHRS, CDR2 YFSETQ. This CDR3 region has 15 residues. Trimming shortened V by 3 bases and J by 1 base, and 11 bases separated the two germline ends.

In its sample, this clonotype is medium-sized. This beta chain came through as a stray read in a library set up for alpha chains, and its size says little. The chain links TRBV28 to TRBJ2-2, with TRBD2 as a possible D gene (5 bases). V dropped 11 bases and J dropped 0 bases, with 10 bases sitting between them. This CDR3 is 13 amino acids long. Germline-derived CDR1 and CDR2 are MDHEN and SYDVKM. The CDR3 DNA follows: TGTGCCGGACTGCTCGCGAACACCGGGGAGCTGTTTTTT. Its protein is CAGLLANTGELFF.

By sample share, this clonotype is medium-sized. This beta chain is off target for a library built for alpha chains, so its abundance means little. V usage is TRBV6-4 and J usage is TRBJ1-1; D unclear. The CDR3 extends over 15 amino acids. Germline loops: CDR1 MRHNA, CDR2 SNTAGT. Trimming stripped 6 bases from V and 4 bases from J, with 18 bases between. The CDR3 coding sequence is TGTGCCAGCAGACACAACCCCGGGGTAGGCACTGAAGCTTTCTTT. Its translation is CASRHNPGVGTEAFF.

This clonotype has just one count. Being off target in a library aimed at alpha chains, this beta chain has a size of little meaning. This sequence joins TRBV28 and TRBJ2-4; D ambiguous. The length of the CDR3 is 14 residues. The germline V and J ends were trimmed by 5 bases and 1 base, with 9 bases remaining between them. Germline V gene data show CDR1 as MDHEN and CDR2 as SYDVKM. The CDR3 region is CASSIPRAKNIQYF. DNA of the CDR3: TGTGCCAGCAGTATCCCGAGGGCCAAAAACATTCAGTACTTC.

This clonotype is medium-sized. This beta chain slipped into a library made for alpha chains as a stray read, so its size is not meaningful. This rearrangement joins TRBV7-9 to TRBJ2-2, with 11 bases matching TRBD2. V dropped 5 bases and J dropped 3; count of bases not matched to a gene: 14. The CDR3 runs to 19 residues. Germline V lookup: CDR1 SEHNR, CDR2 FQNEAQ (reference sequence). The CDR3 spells CASSPEGSGGASDTGELFF. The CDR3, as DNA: TGTGCCAGCAGCCCCGAGGGTAGCGGGGGGGCTTCGGACACCGGGGAGCTGTTTTTT.

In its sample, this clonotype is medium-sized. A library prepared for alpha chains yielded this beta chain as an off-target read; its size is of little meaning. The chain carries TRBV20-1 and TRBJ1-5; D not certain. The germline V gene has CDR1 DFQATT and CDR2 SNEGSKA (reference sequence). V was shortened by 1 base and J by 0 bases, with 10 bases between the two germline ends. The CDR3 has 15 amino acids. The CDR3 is CSARGGEYSNQPQHF. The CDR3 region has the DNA TGCAGTGCTAGAGGAGGAGAGTATAGCAATCAGCCCCAGCATTTT.

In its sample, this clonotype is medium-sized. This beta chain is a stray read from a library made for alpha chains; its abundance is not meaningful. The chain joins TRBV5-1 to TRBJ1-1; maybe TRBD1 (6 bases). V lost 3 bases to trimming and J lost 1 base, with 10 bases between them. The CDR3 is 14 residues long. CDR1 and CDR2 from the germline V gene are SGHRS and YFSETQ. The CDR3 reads CASSSDRTNTEAFF. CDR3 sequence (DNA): TGCGCCAGCAGCTCTGACAGGACGAACACTGAAGCTTTCTTT.

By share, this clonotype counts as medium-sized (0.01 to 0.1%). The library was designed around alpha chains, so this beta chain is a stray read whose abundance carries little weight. This chain's CDR3 is CASSYSPAGGFYEQYF. CDR3 nucleotide sequence: TGTGCCAGCAGTTACTCGCCAGCGGGAGGTTTCTACGAGCAGTACTTC. This chain uses TRBV6-6 with TRBJ2-7, with TRBD2 identical over 9 bases. Germline lookup yields CDR1 MNHNY and CDR2 SVGAGI (reference sequence). The CDR3 has 16 residues. V gave up 0 bases and J gave up 3 bases; unmatched junction bases: 6.

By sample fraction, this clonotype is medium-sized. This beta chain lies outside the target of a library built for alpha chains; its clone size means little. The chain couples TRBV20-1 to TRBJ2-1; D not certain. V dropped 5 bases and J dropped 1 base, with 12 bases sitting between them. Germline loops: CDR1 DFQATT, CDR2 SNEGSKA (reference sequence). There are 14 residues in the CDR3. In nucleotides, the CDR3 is TGCAGTGCTCAATCTAGTACTTCCTACAATGAGCAGTTCTTC. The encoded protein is CSAQSSTSYNEQFF.

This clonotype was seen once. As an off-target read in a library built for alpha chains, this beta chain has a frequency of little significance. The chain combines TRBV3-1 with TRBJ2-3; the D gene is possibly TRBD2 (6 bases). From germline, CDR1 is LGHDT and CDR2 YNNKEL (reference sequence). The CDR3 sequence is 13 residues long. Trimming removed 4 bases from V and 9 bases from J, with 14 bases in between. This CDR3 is CASSPREASTQYF. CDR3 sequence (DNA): TGTGCCAGCAGCCCCAGGGAGGCCTCCACGCAGTATTTT.

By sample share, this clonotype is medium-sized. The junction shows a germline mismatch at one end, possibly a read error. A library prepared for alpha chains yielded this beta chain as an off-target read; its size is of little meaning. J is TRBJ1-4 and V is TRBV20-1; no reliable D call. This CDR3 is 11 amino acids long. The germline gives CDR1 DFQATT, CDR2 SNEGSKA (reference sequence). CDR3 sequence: CSAAPYDKLFF. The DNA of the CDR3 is TGCAGTGCCGCTCCGTATGACAAACTGTTTTTT.